Listed below are T cell receptor beta chains from one sample, sequenced in a study of regulatory T cells in long-lasting Graves disease. Each CDR3 protein gets one entry after TCRdb re-called the multiplex PCR reads with MiXCR. Of around 510,000 distinct CDR3 sequences in the sample, around 20% were seen once. Specimen: peripheral blood mononuclear cells (PBMCs), collected when the disease was refractory, from a patient treated with antithyroid drugs. These receptor sequences come from a female donor with Graves disease. Each CDR3 is given with its conserved first and last residue. The D gene is left open where the match is weak. Only some rows state a clone size, as once, few, many or a class for expanded clones.

v_gene,len,d_gene,abundance,j_gene,CDR3aa,CDR3nt
TRBV27,13,NA,many,TRBJ1-5,CASSLVSNQPQHF,TGTGCCAGCAGTTTGGTTAGCAATCAGCCCCAGCATTTT
TRBV27,13,NA,NA,TRBJ1-4,CASSSHWGEKLFF,TGTGCCAGCTCATCGCATTGGGGGGAAAAACTGTTTTTT
TRBV29-1,17,NA,NA,TRBJ2-6,CSVEGGAALSGANVLTF,TGCAGCGTTGAAGGCGGGGCCGCACTTTCTGGGGCCAACGTCCTGACTTTC
TRBV2,13,NA,many,TRBJ1-1,CASSEGGVAEAFF,TGTGCCAGCAGTGAAGGTGGAGTAGCTGAAGCTTTCTTT
TRBV9,14,NA,NA,TRBJ2-7,CASSAGGTSDEQYF,TGTGCCAGCAGCGCAGGGGGGACTTCCGACGAGCAGTACTTC
TRBV5-1,17,TRBD1,few,TRBJ2-2,CASSLFRDRPNTGELFF,TGCGCCAGCAGCTTGTTCCGGGACAGGCCGAACACCGGGGAGCTGTTTTTT
TRBV10-1,12,NA,many,TRBJ1-1,CASGDFNTEAFF,TGCGCCAGCGGCGATTTCAACACTGAAGCTTTCTTT
TRBV28,17,NA,many,TRBJ1-5,CASSQWQGVGMDQPQHF,TGTGCCAGCAGTCAGTGGCAGGGAGTTGGAATGGATCAGCCCCAGCATTTT
TRBV29-1,14,NA,NA,TRBJ1-5,CSATGPAPNQPQHF,TGCAGCGCCACAGGCCCAGCCCCCAATCAGCCCCAGCATTTT
TRBV3-1,15,NA,many,TRBJ2-5,CASSQGQGIDETQYF,TGTGCCAGCAGCCAAGGTCAGGGCATCGACGAGACCCAGTACTTC
TRBV6-1,13,TRBD1,many,TRBJ2-7,CASRGTGESEQYF,TGTGCCAGCAGGGGGACAGGGGAATCCGAGCAGTACTTC
TRBV7-2,16,TRBD1,many,TRBJ2-5,CASSHRRTGGQETQYF,TGTGCCAGCAGCCACCGGAGGACAGGGGGCCAAGAGACCCAGTACTTC
TRBV5-1,13,NA,many,TRBJ1-1,CASSLEVGDGAFF,TGCGCCAGCAGCTTGGAAGTCGGGGACGGGGCTTTCTTT
TRBV19,16,TRBD1,few,TRBJ1-5,CASSLLGTGSNQPQHF,TGTGCCAGTAGTCTTCTTGGGACAGGCAGCAATCAGCCCCAGCATTTT
TRBV7-2,16,NA,NA,TRBJ1-1,CASSLLARRPNTEAFF,TGTGCCAGCAGCTTATTGGCCCGGAGACCGAACACTGAAGCTTTCTTT
TRBV4-1,16,NA,NA,TRBJ2-5,CASSRSGGRIQETQYF,TGCGCCAGCAGCCGAAGTGGGGGCCGTATCCAAGAGACCCAGTACTTC
TRBV13,19,TRBD1,NA,TRBJ2-6,CASSFLRTGSSSGANVLTF,TGTGCCAGCAGCTTCCTACGGACAGGAAGTAGCTCTGGGGCCAACGTCCTGACTTTC
TRBV27,14,NA,many,TRBJ2-2,CASSNRWNTGELFF,TGTGCCAGCAGTAACAGGTGGAACACCGGGGAGCTGTTTTTT
TRBV5-5,17,TRBD1,NA,TRBJ1-1,CASSLSPGTEDDTEAFF,TGTGCCAGCAGCTTGTCCCCCGGGACAGAGGACGACACTGAAGCTTTCTTT
TRBV7-2,13,TRBD1,many,TRBJ2-7,CASSGQGAGEQYF,TGTGCCAGCTCGGGACAGGGGGCGGGTGAGCAGTACTTC
TRBV7-9,19,NA,few,TRBJ2-2,CASRARRWAEKTNTGELFF,TGTGCCAGCAGGGCACGTAGATGGGCTGAGAAAACAAACACCGGGGAGCTGTTTTTT
TRBV6-1,18,TRBD2,once,TRBJ2-7,CASRLRTSGFIPGYEQYF,TGTGCCAGCAGGCTAAGGACTAGCGGGTTTATCCCGGGCTACGAGCAGTACTTC
TRBV5-1,19,TRBD2,few,TRBJ2-7,CASSLARSGGPRFAYEQYF,TGCGCCAGCAGCTTGGCTAGGTCGGGAGGGCCACGATTCGCGTACGAGCAGTACTTC
TRBV20-1,13,NA,many,TRBJ2-7,CSAPGPINHEQYF,TGCAGTGCCCCGGGACCGATTAACCACGAGCAGTACTTC
TRBV19,15,NA,few,TRBJ2-2,CATNAGLVATGELFF,TGTGCCACTAACGCAGGGTTGGTTGCCACCGGGGAGCTGTTTTTT
TRBV4-3,14,NA,NA,TRBJ2-2,CASSPRTHTGELFF,TGCGCCAGCAGCCCGAGGACACATACCGGGGAGCTGTTTTTT
TRBV18,14,NA,few,TRBJ2-7,CASSPLSNSYEQYF,TGTGCCAGCTCACCTCTATCGAACTCCTACGAGCAGTACTTC
TRBV12-3/TRBV12-4,15,NA,many,TRBJ1-4,CASSRRANRAEKLFF,TGTGCCAGCAGTCGCCGGGCCAACCGGGCGGAAAAACTGTTTTTT
TRBV7-3,18,NA,many,TRBJ2-4,CASSLWGPGSLAKNIQYF,TGTGCCAGCAGCTTATGGGGTCCGGGATCACTAGCCAAAAACATTCAGTACTTC
TRBV25-1,15,TRBD1,few,TRBJ1-2,CASSEGQFLNYGYTF,TGTGCCAGCAGTGAGGGACAGTTTCTGAACTATGGCTACACCTTC
TRBV27,15,NA,NA,TRBJ2-3,CASKVDQYLTDTQYF,TGTGCCAGCAAGGTAGACCAGTATCTCACAGATACGCAGTATTTT
TRBV7-2,16,TRBD2,many,TRBJ2-7,CASSLEYQREGYEQYF,TGTGCCAGCAGCTTAGAATACCAGCGGGAGGGATACGAGCAGTACTTC
TRBV9,13,NA,NA,TRBJ2-2,CASIDANTGELFF,TGTGCCAGCATCGACGCGAACACCGGGGAGCTGTTTTTT
TRBV25-1,13,NA,NA,TRBJ1-2,CASSASGNYGYTF,TGTGCCAGCAGTGCCTCAGGGAACTATGGCTACACCTTC
TRBV5-1,15,NA,many,TRBJ2-7,CASSLGTENSYEQYF,TGCGCCAGCAGCTTGGGGACCGAAAATTCCTACGAGCAGTACTTC
TRBV4-3,14,TRBD1,NA,TRBJ2-5,CASSQDGGQDAQYF,TGCGCCAGCAGCCAAGACGGGGGACAGGACGCCCAGTACTTC
TRBV20-1,12,NA,many,TRBJ2-5,CSARAGEETQYF,TGCAGTGCTAGAGCTGGGGAAGAGACCCAGTACTTC
TRBV24-1,14,NA,NA,TRBJ2-6,CATSDSDGANVLTF,TGTGCCACCAGTGATAGTGACGGGGCCAACGTCCTGACTTTC
TRBV20-1,16,NA,few,TRBJ2-1,CSARTQGLYRGNEQFF,TGCAGTGCTAGAACCCAGGGGTTGTATCGGGGCAATGAGCAGTTCTTC
TRBV5-8,14,NA,many,TRBJ2-2,CASSSNRATGELFF,TGTGCCAGCAGCTCCAACAGGGCCACCGGGGAGCTGTTTTTT
TRBV2,16,NA,many,TRBJ2-7,CASARGARQDEDEQYF,TGTGCCAGCGCCCGGGGGGCCCGACAGGATGAGGACGAGCAGTACTTC
TRBV29-1,12,NA,NA,TRBJ2-4,CSVAWVRGIQYF,TGCAGCGTCGCGTGGGTGCGGGGCATTCAGTACTTC
TRBV6-1,18,TRBD2,many,TRBJ2-5,CASSFGLGLAGGPETQYF,TGTGCCAGCAGCTTCGGGTTGGGACTAGCGGGAGGGCCAGAGACCCAGTACTTC
TRBV5-5,16,NA,NA,TRBJ2-7,CASSSTPTFITYEQYF,TGTGCCAGCAGCTCCACCCCGACCTTTATAACCTACGAGCAGTACTTC
TRBV28,11,NA,NA,TRBJ2-7,CVVTGNNEQYF,TGTGTGGTAACAGGGAACAACGAGCAGTACTTC